Listed below are T cell receptor beta chains from one sample, sequenced in a study of T cell responses to AZD1222 COVID-19 vaccine. Assay: immunoSEQ multiplex PCR; the TCRdb copy retains only in-frame clones and omits some. The sample contains 70,000 or so clones, roughly 85% of which appear only once. The sequencing here drew on peripheral blood, taken 28 days after the second AZD1222 dose. Receptors originate from an adult who received the AZD1222 COVID-19 vaccine. Both conserved end residues are part of each CDR3. The D gene is left open where the match is weak. Clone size is shown for a subset of rows, as once, few, many or a class of expanded clone.

few	TRBV19	TRBJ1-4	.	CASRNRNEKLFF	TGTGCCAGTAGGAACAGGAATGAAAAACTGTTTTTT
.	TRBV9	TRBJ2-3	TRBD2	CASSTGTSSRTDTQYF	TGTGCCAGCAGCACCGGGACTAGCTCGAGGACAGATACGCAGTATTTT
.	TRBV30	TRBJ2-2	.	CAWSSGVKTGELFF	TGTGCCTGGAGTTCGGGGGTCAAGACCGGGGAGCTGTTTTTT
.	TRBV7-8	TRBJ2-2	TRBD1	CASSVQGASDTGELFF	TGTGCCAGCAGCGTCCAGGGGGCGAGTGACACCGGGGAGCTGTTTTTT
.	TRBV7-8	TRBJ2-7	.	CASSLVKGDRHF	TGTGCCAGCAGCTTAGTTAAAGGGGACCGCCACTTC
.	TRBV11-2	TRBJ1-1	.	CASSPGRRGYTEAFF	TGTGCCAGCAGCCCCGGGCGGAGGGGGTACACTGAAGCTTTCTTT
once	TRBV18	TRBJ2-7	.	CASSRDRGKLIYEQYF	TGTGCCAGCTCACGCGACCGGGGAAAACTTATCTACGAGCAGTACTTC
.	TRBV10-3	TRBJ2-5	TRBD2	CAISEPEREDGETQYF	TGTGCCATCAGTGAACCGGAGCGGGAGGACGGAGAGACCCAGTACTTC
.	TRBV5-1	TRBJ1-1	.	CASSLAEGWTEAFF	TGCGCCAGCAGCTTGGCCGAGGGTTGGACTGAAGCTTTCTTT
.	TRBV12-3/TRBV12-4	TRBJ2-2	.	CASSLRETGELFF	TGTGCCAGCAGTTTGAGGGAGACCGGGGAGCTGTTTTTT
.	TRBV5-4	TRBJ2-4	.	CASSLDRNIQYF	TGTGCCAGCAGCTTAGACAGAAACATTCAGTACTTC
.	TRBV7-9	TRBJ2-2	.	CASSPTGTGELFF	TGTGCCAGCAGCCCTACAGGGACCGGGGAGCTGTTTTTT
.	TRBV7-9	TRBJ1-2	.	CASSPPWRGGYGYTF	TGTGCCAGCAGCCCCCCCTGGCGGGGCGGCTATGGCTACACCTTC
.	TRBV7-9	TRBJ1-2	.	CASSLGGSPGGYTF	TGTGCCAGCAGCTTAGGGGGCAGCCCGGGTGGCTACACCTTC
.	TRBV21-1	TRBJ1-1	.	CASSKGWTEKNTEAFF	TGTGCCAGCAGCAAAGGGTGGACAGAGAAGAACACTGAAGCTTTCTTT
few	TRBV6-5	TRBJ1-4	TRBD1	CASSYNAWGQEKLFF	TGTGCCAGCAGTTACAATGCTTGGGGACAGGAAAAACTGTTTTTT
once	TRBV19	TRBJ1-2	.	CASTQGNFNGYTF	TGTGCCAGTACCCAGGGGAATTTTAATGGCTACACCTTC
.	TRBV7-2	TRBJ2-7	.	CASSLATSFSSYEQYF	TGTGCCAGCAGCTTAGCAACTAGCTTCAGCTCCTACGAGCAGTACTTC
few	TRBV20-1	TRBJ1-4	.	CSASEGFEKLFF	TGCAGTGCTAGTGAAGGGTTTGAAAAACTGTTTTTT
few	TRBV5-1	TRBJ2-5	.	CASSPGGTAKETQYF	TGCGCCAGCAGCCCGGGAGGGACAGCAAAAGAGACCCAGTACTTC
.	TRBV7-9	TRBJ1-4	TRBD1	CASSSTGAGTNEKLFF	TGTGCCAGCAGCTCTACAGGGGCTGGAACTAATGAAAAACTGTTTTTT
.	TRBV12-3/TRBV12-4	TRBJ2-4	.	CASSLRKNIQYF	TGTGCCAGCAGTCTCAGGAAGAACATTCAGTACTTC
.	TRBV6-5	TRBJ1-2	.	CASSLRSPGHGYTF	TGTGCCAGCAGTTTAAGATCTCCCGGGCATGGCTACACCTTC
once	TRBV3-1/TRBV3-2	TRBJ2-1	.	CASSQRGGKYYNEQFF	TGTGCCAGCAGCCAGCGTGGGGGAAAGTACTACAATGAGCAGTTCTTC
few	TRBV5-1	TRBJ2-7	.	CASSLVGSADEQYF	TGCGCCAGCAGCTTGGTGGGTTCAGCCGACGAGCAGTACTTC
few	TRBV15	TRBJ2-2	TRBD2	CATSRVGSGSNTGELFF	TGTGCCACCAGCAGAGTGGGTAGCGGGAGTAACACCGGGGAGCTGTTTTTT
.	TRBV13	TRBJ1-3	.	CASSSGQQGNTIYF	TGTGCCAGCAGCTCGGGCCAACAAGGAAACACCATATATTTT
.	TRBV10-2	TRBJ2-3	TRBD2	CASRRGLAAIADTQYF	TGCGCCAGCCGGCGGGGACTAGCGGCGATTGCAGATACGCAGTATTTT
.	TRBV6-4	TRBJ1-2	.	CASSASDSPYGYTF	TGTGCCAGCAGTGCTTCTGACAGCCCCTATGGCTACACCTTC
.	TRBV19	TRBJ2-7	.	CASSDRGYEQYF	TGTGCCAGTTCGGACAGAGGATACGAGCAGTACTTC
.	TRBV6-4	TRBJ1-2	.	CASSDSGAYTF	TGTGCCAGCAGTGACTCGGGTGCCTACACCTTC